This T cell receptor (beta chain) emerged from a study of cytomegalovirus exposure and HLA in healthy donors. General observations from the study: Cytomegalovirus-associated status was assigned to roughly 160 TCR beta chains.

Sequenced by immunoSEQ multiplex PCR; TCRdb stores in-frame clones only, minus some. The sample has hundreds of thousands of clones; roughly 88% are singletons. The trim removed 6 bases at V and 3 bases at J, leaving 7 bases unmatched. The germline V gene encodes CDR1 MNHNS and CDR2 SASEGT. CDR3 length equals 14 residues. Turning to this clone: The antigen is undetermined.

The sequence was obtained from a woman aged 18-29 years in good health and CMV-seronegative. The V and J genes are TRBV6-1 and TRBJ2-7, with 8 bases fitting TRBD2. Specimen: PBMCs. CDR3 region: CASRPGLDSYEQYF. CDR3 DNA sequence: TGTGCCAGCAGACCGGGACTAGACAGCTACGAGCAGTACTTC.